This is a list of T cell receptor beta chains from one sample in a study of T cell responses to AZD1222 COVID-19 vaccine. The repertoire was sequenced with immunoSEQ multiplex PCR; TCRdb's copy has only in-frame clones and lacks some. This sample yields under 100,000 clones, of which about 87% are seen a single time; approximately 15% belongs to the top ten. This specimen consisted of peripheral blood, obtained on day 0 of AZD1222 vaccination. All receptors derive from an adult in good health. CDR3s leave out the opening cysteine and the closing phenylalanine or tryptophan.

v_call cdr3_aa
TRBV24-1 ATSDHETGLPGGQPQH
TRBV9 ASSAADGTEAF
TRBV18 ASSPAGTVSANPEAF
TRBV27 ASSFGLAAPPEQF
TRBV15 ATSGTGIVLTEAF
TRBV3-1/TRBV3-2 ASSHRQGLGYGYT
TRBV7-8 ASSTRTGGINYGYT
TRBV3-1/TRBV3-2 ASSHGGPFEY
TRBV6-5 ASSLDPGLYGYT
TRBV6-4 ASRGGTSPNEQF
TRBV7-9 ASNGWGYREGDTQY
TRBV9 ASSVGGGTIRSYNEQF
TRBV7-9 ASSRDRAEAF
TRBV7-2 ASSLPQAGEQY
TRBV21-1 AGATDPVKGNQPQH
TRBV7-7 ASSLDSWGDEQF
TRBV3-1/TRBV3-2 ASSQRGQGILGYT
TRBV11-1 ASSQGGLNTGELF
TRBV7-8 ASSADRVGGYT
TRBV2 ASSEGQGNQPQH
TRBV15 ATSRDPWSGRAYEQY
TRBV20-1 SASGDSGTSRHYEQY
TRBV6-6 ASSSRGGRSTDTQY
TRBV5-6 ATRGQALYGYT
TRBV2 ARRTSGSNEQF
TRBV19 ASSSWGNNSPLH
TRBV5-1 ASSTGNPQGPQH
TRBV29-1 SRWSGILSGELF
TRBV19 ASREAGNTDTQY
TRBV2 ASSEAQGTNQPQH
TRBV15 ATSRETRLVNGYT
TRBV5-4 ASSSPGALTDTQY
TRBV19 ASSIGFDYGYT
TRBV3-1/TRBV3-2 ASSQDPINTDTQY
TRBV5-1 ASRRRWDSQGAEQY
TRBV2 ASRGGTVRARETQY
TRBV6-6 ASSDPLGFYGYT
TRBV12-5 ASGLGLAGVTNTGELF
TRBV30 AWSLVGGEQY
TRBV18 ASSPIRGPTSLELF
TRBV28 ASSIPLGAGNTIY
TRBV7-8 ASSLVNVVDEQY
TRBV5-6 ASSPSGTQNQPQH
TRBV5-1 ASSSLGLGLAGGLYEQY
TRBV19 ASSITSTNRGELF
TRBV6-4 ASGQGLDGANEQF
TRBV7-9 ASSLAGAGTEAF
TRBV6-6 ASSPGTGDGFFGNQPQH
TRBV6-5 ASLQVLVTGELF
TRBV7-8 ASSLGRRRDRGRGEQY
TRBV27 ASKRQNSPLH
TRBV11-2 ASSSLGGLAGNNEQF
TRBV6-5 ASTWGAGANVLT
TRBV6-5 ASSWTSGRYQETQY
TRBV20-1 SASDLAGAETQY
TRBV27 ASSLSDRGPYEQY
TRBV3-1/TRBV3-2 ASSQWSVRAEAF
TRBV6-5 ASSYGGVGDYT
TRBV2 ASGRAINQPQH